This T cell receptor beta chain was sequenced in a study of blood T cell repertoires in COVID-19. Study overall: The origin of the acute and convalescent COVID-19 samples was the United States, Italy and Spain. From T cells, B-cell-depleted T cells, or PBMCs came the material, which was cDNA or gDNA.

Germline values: CDR1 LNHDA, CDR2 SQIVND (reference sequence). V gave up 10 bases and J gave up 6 bases, with 22 bases separating them. CDR3 length equals 14 residues. Assay: immunoSEQ multiplex PCR; the TCRdb copy retains only in-frame clones and omits some. Here the sample spans around 190,000 clones, roughly 84% being singletons. This clone was picked up one time. This chain uses TRBV19 with TRBJ2-7, with D perhaps TRBD1 (7 bases). Sequencing was done on a sample of peripheral blood. This TCR derives from a human donor in a cohort sampled during active COVID-19. This chain's CDR3 is CATRGFRGHGEQYF. The CDR3 coding sequence is TGTGCCACCCGGGGGTTTAGGGGGCATGGCGAGCAGTACTTC.